Listed below are T cell receptor beta chains from one sample, sequenced in a study of PD-1 blockade in classical Hodgkin lymphoma. Libraries were prepared by immunoSEQ multiplex PCR; TCRdb keeps only in-frame clonotypes and omits some of them. The sample yields 35,000 to 50,000 clones, around two thirds seen once. Material: peripheral blood mononuclear cells (PBMCs), obtained before the fourth cycle of nivolumab. Every receptor here comes from a human donor with classical Hodgkin lymphoma. Each CDR3 is given with its conserved first and last residue. The order of the fields is clone size, J gene, V gene, D gene, CDR3 DNA, CDR3 protein. D genes are given only for firm matches. Expanded clones get a size class; other rows say once, few or many, or leave the size out.

clone_size: many; j_call: TRBJ2-1; v_call: TRBV6-5; d_call: -; cdr3_nt: TGTGCCAGCAGTTATGAAGGGTACTCCTACAATGAGCAGTTCTTC; cdr3_aa: CASSYEGYSYNEQFF
clone_size: medium-sized; j_call: TRBJ2-1; v_call: TRBV7-9; d_call: TRBD1; cdr3_nt: TGTGCCGCCCGGGACAGGGATTACAATGAGCAGTTCTTC; cdr3_aa: CAARDRDYNEQFF
clone_size: -; j_call: TRBJ1-2; v_call: TRBV19; d_call: -; cdr3_nt: TGTGCCAGTAGTATAACGGTTAACTATGGCTACACCTTC; cdr3_aa: CASSITVNYGYTF
clone_size: -; j_call: TRBJ1-1; v_call: TRBV6-5; d_call: -; cdr3_nt: TGTGCCAGCACCGCGGGATTCACTGAAGCTTTCTTT; cdr3_aa: CASTAGFTEAFF
clone_size: -; j_call: TRBJ2-7; v_call: TRBV10-1; d_call: TRBD1; cdr3_nt: TGCGCCAGCAGGAAACAGGGGTCGTCCTACGAGCAGTACTTC; cdr3_aa: CASRKQGSSYEQYF
clone_size: few; j_call: TRBJ1-2; v_call: TRBV30; d_call: -; cdr3_nt: TGTGCCTGGAGTGCTGACAGGTCCTATGGCTACACCTTC; cdr3_aa: CAWSADRSYGYTF
clone_size: -; j_call: TRBJ2-7; v_call: TRBV21-1; d_call: -; cdr3_nt: TGTGCCAGCAGCAAAGTCCGGGGCCTCTACGAGCAGTACTTC; cdr3_aa: CASSKVRGLYEQYF
clone_size: -; j_call: TRBJ2-7; v_call: TRBV5-1; d_call: -; cdr3_nt: TGCGCCAGCAGCTTGGGCCTAGGCTACGAGCAGTACTTC; cdr3_aa: CASSLGLGYEQYF
clone_size: -; j_call: TRBJ1-1; v_call: TRBV2; d_call: TRBD1; cdr3_nt: TGTGCCAGCAGATACGACAGGGAAGGCACTGAAGCTTTCTTT; cdr3_aa: CASRYDREGTEAFF
clone_size: -; j_call: TRBJ1-5; v_call: TRBV18; d_call: -; cdr3_nt: TGTGCCAGCTCAACGGACCAGGGTTCGATTCAGCCCCAGCATTTT; cdr3_aa: CASSTDQGSIQPQHF
clone_size: -; j_call: TRBJ1-2; v_call: TRBV27; d_call: -; cdr3_nt: TGTGCCAGCAGTTTATCGGCCAGGGGAATATACTATGGCTACACCTTC; cdr3_aa: CASSLSARGIYYGYTF
clone_size: -; j_call: TRBJ1-4; v_call: TRBV28; d_call: TRBD1; cdr3_nt: TGTGCCAGCAGTTTACTTACAGGGGGCTGGTCTAATGAAAAACTGTTTTTT; cdr3_aa: CASSLLTGGWSNEKLFF
clone_size: -; j_call: TRBJ1-5; v_call: TRBV27; d_call: -; cdr3_nt: TGTGCCAGCAGTGAAAACGGTCAGCCCCAGCATTTT; cdr3_aa: CASSENGQPQHF
clone_size: few; j_call: TRBJ2-2; v_call: TRBV4-1; d_call: -; cdr3_nt: TGCGCCAGCAGCCAAGTAGTGTCTATAAACACCGGGGAGCTGTTTTTT; cdr3_aa: CASSQVVSINTGELFF
clone_size: -; j_call: TRBJ2-1; v_call: TRBV20-1; d_call: -; cdr3_nt: TGCAGTGTAGACTTTGGCAATGAGCAGTTCTTC; cdr3_aa: CSVDFGNEQFF
clone_size: -; j_call: TRBJ1-5; v_call: TRBV18; d_call: -; cdr3_nt: TGTGCCAGCTCACCATCCGGGGCGCGGAATCAGCCCCAGCATTTT; cdr3_aa: CASSPSGARNQPQHF
clone_size: -; j_call: TRBJ1-2; v_call: TRBV29-1; d_call: -; cdr3_nt: TGCAGCGCGGGGAGGGGTCCGAACTATGGCTACACCTTC; cdr3_aa: CSAGRGPNYGYTF
clone_size: once; j_call: TRBJ1-3; v_call: TRBV7-9; d_call: -; cdr3_nt: TGTGCCAGCAGCTTTTCGGCCGCGCGGGGCACCATATATTTT; cdr3_aa: CASSFSAARGTIYF
clone_size: -; j_call: TRBJ2-7; v_call: TRBV9; d_call: -; cdr3_nt: TGTGCCAGCAGCCCCGAGAGGCTAGCGAATTCCTACGAGCAGTACTTC; cdr3_aa: CASSPERLANSYEQYF
clone_size: few; j_call: TRBJ2-7; v_call: TRBV28; d_call: -; cdr3_nt: TGTGCCAGCAGCGACAGCTACGAGCAGTACTTC; cdr3_aa: CASSDSYEQYF
clone_size: -; j_call: TRBJ2-1; v_call: TRBV18; d_call: TRBD1; cdr3_nt: TGTGCCAGCTCAGCTCCGGGACAGGGGGGGAATGAGCAGTTCTTC; cdr3_aa: CASSAPGQGGNEQFF
clone_size: -; j_call: TRBJ2-1; v_call: TRBV4-1; d_call: -; cdr3_nt: TGCGCCAGCAGCCAAGAGAGGGGGGGGAGCTCCTACAATGAGCAGTTCTTC; cdr3_aa: CASSQERGGSSYNEQFF
clone_size: -; j_call: TRBJ2-7; v_call: TRBV21-1; d_call: -; cdr3_nt: TGTGCCAGCAGCAAGACTAGTACCGAGCAGTACTTC; cdr3_aa: CASSKTSTEQYF
clone_size: -; j_call: TRBJ2-7; v_call: TRBV6-1; d_call: -; cdr3_nt: TGTGCCAGCACGGCGTTAGAAAAAGGCGAGCAGTACTTC; cdr3_aa: CASTALEKGEQYF
clone_size: -; j_call: TRBJ2-7; v_call: TRBV6-6; d_call: TRBD2; cdr3_nt: TGTGCCAGCAGTTACTCGACGACTAGCGGGACCCACGAGCAGTACTTC; cdr3_aa: CASSYSTTSGTHEQYF
clone_size: -; j_call: TRBJ2-1; v_call: TRBV5-1; d_call: TRBD2; cdr3_nt: TGCGCCAGCAGCTTGATAGCGGGGCCCTCCAATGAGCAGTTCTTC; cdr3_aa: CASSLIAGPSNEQFF
clone_size: -; j_call: TRBJ1-5; v_call: TRBV18; d_call: TRBD1; cdr3_nt: TGTGCCAGCTCACTGACAGGGGGAAAGGGTCAGCCCCAGCATTTT; cdr3_aa: CASSLTGGKGQPQHF
clone_size: -; j_call: TRBJ2-1; v_call: TRBV19; d_call: -; cdr3_nt: TGTGCCAGTAGTATCGGGTGGGTGGCGGGGCCCAGCTCCTACAATGAGCAGTTCTTC; cdr3_aa: CASSIGWVAGPSSYNEQFF
clone_size: -; j_call: TRBJ2-3; v_call: TRBV29-1; d_call: -; cdr3_nt: TGCAGCGCTACCAGACTTGCCACTAGCACAGATACGCAGTATTTT; cdr3_aa: CSATRLATSTDTQYF
clone_size: medium-sized; j_call: TRBJ1-1; v_call: TRBV28; d_call: -; cdr3_nt: TGTGCCAGCAGTCGAGGGGATAGGACTGAAGCTTTCTTT; cdr3_aa: CASSRGDRTEAFF
clone_size: once; j_call: TRBJ2-3; v_call: TRBV30; d_call: TRBD2; cdr3_nt: TGTGCCTGGTCTAAGGGGACTAGCGGGGGAACAGATACGCAGTATTTT; cdr3_aa: CAWSKGTSGGTDTQYF
clone_size: -; j_call: TRBJ2-5; v_call: TRBV25-1; d_call: -; cdr3_nt: TGTGCCAGCAGTGAGTCGGCGACCCAGTACTTC; cdr3_aa: CASSESATQYF
clone_size: -; j_call: TRBJ1-4; v_call: TRBV11-2; d_call: TRBD1; cdr3_nt: TGTGCCAGCAGCTTAGCCCGGGCACAGGGGGTTGCTAATGAAAAACTGTTTTTT; cdr3_aa: CASSLARAQGVANEKLFF
clone_size: -; j_call: TRBJ2-3; v_call: TRBV7-9; d_call: -; cdr3_nt: TGTGCCAGCAGCTTAACCCGCGGCACGGATACGCAGTATTTT; cdr3_aa: CASSLTRGTDTQYF
clone_size: once; j_call: TRBJ1-6; v_call: TRBV5-4; d_call: TRBD1; cdr3_nt: TGTGCCAGCAGCCCCGGGACAGTGGTTAATTCACCCCTCCACTTT; cdr3_aa: CASSPGTVVNSPLHF
clone_size: -; j_call: TRBJ1-3; v_call: TRBV7-2; d_call: -; cdr3_nt: TGTGCCAGCAGCCCGGACACGGAAAACACCATATATTTT; cdr3_aa: CASSPDTENTIYF
clone_size: -; j_call: TRBJ1-3; v_call: TRBV5-6; d_call: -; cdr3_nt: TGTGCCAGCAGCTTGGGTTGGGGCGTCTCTGGAAACACCATATATTTT; cdr3_aa: CASSLGWGVSGNTIYF
clone_size: many; j_call: TRBJ2-3; v_call: TRBV20-1; d_call: -; cdr3_nt: TGCAGTGCTTTATCGGATACGCAGTATTTT; cdr3_aa: CSALSDTQYF
clone_size: -; j_call: TRBJ1-2; v_call: TRBV19; d_call: TRBD1; cdr3_nt: TGTGCCAGCCAAAAGACACAGGGGTCTAGATCCTATGGCTACACCTTC; cdr3_aa: CASQKTQGSRSYGYTF
clone_size: once; j_call: TRBJ2-3; v_call: TRBV5-4; d_call: -; cdr3_nt: TGTGCCAGCAGCTTGTTCAGTTTCACAGATACGCAGTATTTT; cdr3_aa: CASSLFSFTDTQYF
clone_size: -; j_call: TRBJ1-2; v_call: TRBV6-5; d_call: -; cdr3_nt: TGTGCCAGCAGGAGGGGGGACAAGACTAACTATGGCTACACCTTC; cdr3_aa: CASRRGDKTNYGYTF
clone_size: -; j_call: TRBJ2-7; v_call: TRBV28; d_call: TRBD2; cdr3_nt: TGTGCCAGCAGTCCCAGGGGACTAGCGGGGGGCGGCTACGAGCAGTACTTC; cdr3_aa: CASSPRGLAGGGYEQYF
clone_size: -; j_call: TRBJ1-5; v_call: TRBV27; d_call: TRBD1; cdr3_nt: TGTGCCAGCAGTTTAAAATGGGACAGACGGCAGCCCCAGCATTTT; cdr3_aa: CASSLKWDRRQPQHF
clone_size: -; j_call: TRBJ2-2; v_call: TRBV6-6; d_call: -; cdr3_nt: TGTGCCAGCAGTTTATTGTATAGGGCGGGCGGGGAGCTGTTTTTT; cdr3_aa: CASSLLYRAGGELFF
clone_size: few; j_call: TRBJ2-7; v_call: TRBV30; d_call: -; cdr3_nt: TGTGCCTGGAGTGCAGGTACCAGCTCCTACGAGCAGTACTTC; cdr3_aa: CAWSAGTSSYEQYF
clone_size: -; j_call: TRBJ1-2; v_call: TRBV7-2; d_call: -; cdr3_nt: TGTGCCAGCAGCTTATCCCCATGGCCCTATGGCTACACCTTC; cdr3_aa: CASSLSPWPYGYTF
clone_size: -; j_call: TRBJ2-3; v_call: TRBV5-6; d_call: -; cdr3_nt: TGTGCCAGCAGCTTGGACAGGAGCACAGATACGCAGTATTTT; cdr3_aa: CASSLDRSTDTQYF
clone_size: few; j_call: TRBJ2-1; v_call: TRBV2; d_call: -; cdr3_nt: TGTGCCAGCGGATCGGAACAATCCTACAATGAGCAGTTCTTC; cdr3_aa: CASGSEQSYNEQFF
clone_size: -; j_call: TRBJ1-3; v_call: TRBV6-9; d_call: TRBD1; cdr3_nt: TGTGCCAGCAGGCCCGGGACAGGGAAAGAAATAGCGTCTGGAAACACCATATATTTT; cdr3_aa: CASRPGTGKEIASGNTIYF
clone_size: -; j_call: TRBJ1-6; v_call: TRBV27; d_call: -; cdr3_nt: TGTGCCAGCAGTCCGCGCGGGGGGTCAACCCTCCACTTT; cdr3_aa: CASSPRGGSTLHF
clone_size: many; j_call: TRBJ1-5; v_call: TRBV19; d_call: -; cdr3_nt: TGTGCCAGTAGTATTCGCGTTTATAGCAATCAGCCCCAGCATTTT; cdr3_aa: CASSIRVYSNQPQHF
clone_size: -; j_call: TRBJ2-7; v_call: TRBV14; d_call: TRBD1; cdr3_nt: TGTGCCAGCAGCCGCCGACAGGGCTCCTACGAGCAGTACTTC; cdr3_aa: CASSRRQGSYEQYF
clone_size: -; j_call: TRBJ2-7; v_call: TRBV7-2; d_call: -; cdr3_nt: TGTGCCAGCAGCACCCTGGGTGAGCAGTACTTC; cdr3_aa: CASSTLGEQYF
clone_size: -; j_call: TRBJ1-5; v_call: TRBV28; d_call: TRBD1; cdr3_nt: TGTGCCAGCAGTTTTGTAGCAGGGGGATCCGACAATCAGCCCCAGCATTTT; cdr3_aa: CASSFVAGGSDNQPQHF
clone_size: -; j_call: TRBJ2-2; v_call: TRBV7-3; d_call: -; cdr3_nt: TGTGCCAGCAGCCCTGACGGGATCGGGGAGCTGTTTTTT; cdr3_aa: CASSPDGIGELFF
clone_size: few; j_call: TRBJ1-2; v_call: TRBV10-2; d_call: -; cdr3_nt: TGCGCCAGCAGTGAGCCCTTTAAGGAAGATGGCTACACCTTC; cdr3_aa: CASSEPFKEDGYTF
clone_size: -; j_call: TRBJ1-6; v_call: TRBV5-6; d_call: -; cdr3_nt: TGTGCCAGCAGCTCGGACCGCCTCTATAATTCACCCCTCCACTTT; cdr3_aa: CASSSDRLYNSPLHF
clone_size: -; j_call: TRBJ1-1; v_call: TRBV4-1; d_call: -; cdr3_nt: TGCGCCAGCAGCCTCACCTCTGACGTCGGCACTGAAGCTTTCTTT; cdr3_aa: CASSLTSDVGTEAFF
clone_size: -; j_call: TRBJ2-7; v_call: TRBV2; d_call: -; cdr3_nt: TGTGCCAGCAACCCGGCCTTCTCCTACGAGCAGTACTTC; cdr3_aa: CASNPAFSYEQYF
clone_size: many; j_call: TRBJ2-2; v_call: TRBV5-6; d_call: -; cdr3_nt: TGTGCCAGCAGCCCCGGGGGCCCGACCACGAACACCGGGGAGCTGTTTTTT; cdr3_aa: CASSPGGPTTNTGELFF